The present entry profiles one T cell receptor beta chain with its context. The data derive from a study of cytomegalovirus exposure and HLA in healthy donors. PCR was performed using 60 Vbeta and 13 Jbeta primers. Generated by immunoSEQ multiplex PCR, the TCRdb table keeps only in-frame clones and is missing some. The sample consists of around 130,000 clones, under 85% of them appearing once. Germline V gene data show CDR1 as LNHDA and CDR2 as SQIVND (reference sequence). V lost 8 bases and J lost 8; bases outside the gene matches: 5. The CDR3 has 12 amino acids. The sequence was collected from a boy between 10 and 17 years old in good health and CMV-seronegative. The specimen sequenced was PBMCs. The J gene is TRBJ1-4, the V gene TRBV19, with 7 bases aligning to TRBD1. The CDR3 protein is CASVGQYEKLFF. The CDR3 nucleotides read TGTGCCAGTGTGGGACAGTACGAAAAACTGTTTTTT.